A single sample is the source of the 2 T cell receptor beta chains below, sequenced in a study of blood T cell repertoires in COVID-19. Assay: immunoSEQ multiplex PCR; the TCRdb copy retains only in-frame clones and omits some. The sample includes some 270,000 clones, about nine tenths of them seen just once. Sequenced sample: peripheral blood. The receptor source for this set is a woman aged 55-70 years who had recovered from COVID-19.

This chain's CDR3 is CASSKTGGSNYGYTF. CDR3 nucleotides: TGTGCCAGCAGCAAAACAGGGGGGAGTAACTATGGCTACACCTTC. The chain employs TRBV21-1 and TRBJ1-2; the table's D call of TRBD1 was not tested on the DNA. TRBV21-1 is noted as a pseudogene. The CDR3 consists of 15 residues.

This clone was counted a few times. The chain couples TRBV10-3 to TRBJ1-5; D is unresolved. CDR1 and CDR2 from the germline V gene are ENHRY and SYGVKD. The ends were cut back, 3 bases at V and 4 bases at J, with 13 bases in the middle. The CDR3 is 15 amino acids. CDR3 DNA sequence: TGTGCCATCAGTGACCCTTCGCCGGGGAATCAGCCCCAGCATTTT. Protein: CAISDPSPGNQPQHF.